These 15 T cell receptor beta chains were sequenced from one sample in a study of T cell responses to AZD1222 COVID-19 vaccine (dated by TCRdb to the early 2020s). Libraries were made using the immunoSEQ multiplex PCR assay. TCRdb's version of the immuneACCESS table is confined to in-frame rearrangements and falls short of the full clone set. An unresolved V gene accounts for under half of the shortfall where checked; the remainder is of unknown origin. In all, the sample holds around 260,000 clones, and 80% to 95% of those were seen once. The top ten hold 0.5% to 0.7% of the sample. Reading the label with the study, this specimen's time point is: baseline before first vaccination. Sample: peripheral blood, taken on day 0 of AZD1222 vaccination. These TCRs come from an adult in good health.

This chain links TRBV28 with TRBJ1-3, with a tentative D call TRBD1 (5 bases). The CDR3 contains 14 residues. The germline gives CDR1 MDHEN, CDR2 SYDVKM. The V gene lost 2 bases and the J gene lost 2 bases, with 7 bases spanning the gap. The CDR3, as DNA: TGTGCCAGCAGTTTAGGCAGGGCTGGAAACACCATATATTTT. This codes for CASSLGRAGNTIYF.

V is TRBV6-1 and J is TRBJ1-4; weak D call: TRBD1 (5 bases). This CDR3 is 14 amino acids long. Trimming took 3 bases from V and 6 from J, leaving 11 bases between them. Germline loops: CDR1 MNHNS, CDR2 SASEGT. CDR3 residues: CASSEGGEDEKLFF. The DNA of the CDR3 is TGTGCCAGCAGTGAGGGGGGGGAAGATGAAAAACTGTTTTTT.

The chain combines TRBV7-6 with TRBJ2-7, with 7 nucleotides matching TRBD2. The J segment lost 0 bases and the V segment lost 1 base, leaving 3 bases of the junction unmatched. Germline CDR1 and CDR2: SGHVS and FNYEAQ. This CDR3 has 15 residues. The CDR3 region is CASSLGRGSSYEQYF. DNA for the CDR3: TGTGCCAGCAGCTTAGGGCGGGGGTCCTCCTACGAGCAGTACTTC.

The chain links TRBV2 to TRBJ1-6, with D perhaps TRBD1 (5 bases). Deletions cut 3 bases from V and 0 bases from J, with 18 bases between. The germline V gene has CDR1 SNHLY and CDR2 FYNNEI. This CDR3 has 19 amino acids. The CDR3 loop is CASSEARELRGSYNSPLHF. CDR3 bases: TGTGCCAGCAGTGAGGCCAGGGAACTACGGGGCTCCTATAATTCACCCCTCCACTTT.

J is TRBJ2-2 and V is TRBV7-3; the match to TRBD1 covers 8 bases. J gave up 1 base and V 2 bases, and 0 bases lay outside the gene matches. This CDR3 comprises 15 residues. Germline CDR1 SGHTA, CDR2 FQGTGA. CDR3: CASSLGQGNTGELFF. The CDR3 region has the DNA TGTGCCAGCAGCTTAGGACAGGGGAACACCGGGGAGCTGTTTTTT. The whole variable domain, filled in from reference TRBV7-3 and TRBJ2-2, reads GAGVSQTPSNKVTEKGKYVELRCDPISGHTALYWYRQSLGQGPEFLIYFQGTGAADDSGLPNDRFFAVRPEGSVSTLKIQRTERGDSAVYLCASSLGQGNTGELFFGEGSRLTVL.

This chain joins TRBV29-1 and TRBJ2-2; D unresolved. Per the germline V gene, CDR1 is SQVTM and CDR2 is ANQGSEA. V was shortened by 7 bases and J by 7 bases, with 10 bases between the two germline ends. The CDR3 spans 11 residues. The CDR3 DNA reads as TGCAGCGCCGGAGAAGTCGGGGAGCTGTTTTTT. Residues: CSAGEVGELFF.

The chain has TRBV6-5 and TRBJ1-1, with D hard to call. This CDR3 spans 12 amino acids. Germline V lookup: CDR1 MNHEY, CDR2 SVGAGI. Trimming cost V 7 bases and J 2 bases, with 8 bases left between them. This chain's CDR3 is CASNGPNTEAFF. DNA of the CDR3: TGTGCCAGCAATGGACCTAACACTGAAGCTTTCTTT.

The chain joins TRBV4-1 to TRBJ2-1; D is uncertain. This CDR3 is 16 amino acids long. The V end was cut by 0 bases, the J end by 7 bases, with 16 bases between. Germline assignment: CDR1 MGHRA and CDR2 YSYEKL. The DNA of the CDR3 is TGCGCCAGCAGCCAAGAGACCGCGGTAGCTAGGAATGAGCAGTTCTTC. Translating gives CASSQETAVARNEQFF.

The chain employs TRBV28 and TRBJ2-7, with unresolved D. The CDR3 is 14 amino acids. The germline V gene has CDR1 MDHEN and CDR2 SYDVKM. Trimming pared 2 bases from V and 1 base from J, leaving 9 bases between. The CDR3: CASSLRVVSYEQYF. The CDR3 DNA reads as TGTGCCAGCAGTTTAAGGGTAGTGTCCTACGAGCAGTACTTC.

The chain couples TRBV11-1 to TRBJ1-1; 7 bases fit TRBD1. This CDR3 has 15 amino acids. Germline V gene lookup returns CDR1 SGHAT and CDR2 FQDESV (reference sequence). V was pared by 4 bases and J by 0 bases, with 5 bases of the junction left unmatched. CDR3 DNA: TGTGCCAGCAGCTCAGGGACAGATATGAACACTGAAGCTTTCTTT. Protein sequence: CASSSGTDMNTEAFF.

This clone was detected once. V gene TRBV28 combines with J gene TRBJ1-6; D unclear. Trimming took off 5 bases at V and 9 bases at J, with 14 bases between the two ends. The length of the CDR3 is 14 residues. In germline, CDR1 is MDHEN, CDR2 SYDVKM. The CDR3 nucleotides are TGTGCCAGCAGTGAGAGGGAAGTGAGTTCACCCCTCCACTTT. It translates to CASSEREVSSPLHF.

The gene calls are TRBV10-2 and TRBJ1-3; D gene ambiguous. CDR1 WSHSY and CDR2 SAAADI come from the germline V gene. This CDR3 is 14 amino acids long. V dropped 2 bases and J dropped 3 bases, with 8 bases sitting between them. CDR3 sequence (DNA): TGCGCCAGCAGTGAGCAGTTGTTTGGAAACACCATATATTTT. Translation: CASSEQLFGNTIYF.

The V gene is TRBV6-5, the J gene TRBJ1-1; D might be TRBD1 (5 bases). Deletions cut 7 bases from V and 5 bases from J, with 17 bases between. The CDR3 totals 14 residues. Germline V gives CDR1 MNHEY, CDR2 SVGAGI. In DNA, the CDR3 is TGTGCCAGCACCCCCGGGGGGTGGGGGACTGAAGCTTTCTTT. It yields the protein CASTPGGWGTEAFF.

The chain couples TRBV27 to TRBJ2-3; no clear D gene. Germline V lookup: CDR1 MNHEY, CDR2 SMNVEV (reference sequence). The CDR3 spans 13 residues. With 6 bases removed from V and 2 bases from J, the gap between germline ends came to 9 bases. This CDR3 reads CASSRPSTDTQYF. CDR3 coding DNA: TGTGCCAGCAGCCGTCCCTCCACAGATACGCAGTATTTT.

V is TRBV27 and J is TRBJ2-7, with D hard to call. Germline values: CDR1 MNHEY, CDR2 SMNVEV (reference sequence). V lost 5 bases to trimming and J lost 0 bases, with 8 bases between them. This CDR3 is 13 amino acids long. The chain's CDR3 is CASSLRISYEQYF. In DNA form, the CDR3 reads TGTGCCAGCAGTCTACGCATCTCCTACGAGCAGTACTTC.